The TCR beta chain under discussion was sequenced for a study of OX40 agonist ivuxolimab in advanced cancers. Overall study: Every patient in dose escalation had hepatocellular carcinoma, melanoma, renal cell or head and neck cancer. Mean age approximately 66 years, range roughly 20 to 85; roughly 82% male.

The study sampled blood at baseline, cycle 4 day 1, and cycle 7 day 1. Data came from immunoSEQ multiplex PCR; TCRdb stores just in-frame clones and leaves some out. The table records around 19,000 clones, 80% to 90% of them present only once. As for this clone: Its target is unknown.

Whole-study results and caveats: The study observed clonal expansion of CD4+ and CD8+ blood T cells by week 6 at 0.1 to 3.0 mg/kg.

The sequence derives from an adult with an advanced solid tumor such as melanoma, head and neck, liver or kidney cancer. Sequences were derived from CD4+ or CD8+ T cells sorted from blood, sampled in a trial of the OX40 agonist ivuxolimab.

The CDR3 here is CASSYLSGQETQYF. In DNA, the CDR3 is TGCGCCAGCAGCTACCTTAGCGGGCAAGAGACCCAGTACTTC. The J gene is TRBJ2-5, the V gene TRBV5-1, with 7 bases fitting TRBD2. Losses at the gene ends were 3 bases for V and 2 bases for J; bases not matched to a gene: 4. This CDR3 has 14 amino acids. Germline V lookup: CDR1 SGHRS, CDR2 YFSETQ. Full variable domain (rest looked up from reference TRBV5-1 and TRBJ2-5): KAGVTQTPRYLIKTRGQQVTLSCSPISGHRSVSWYQQTPGQGLQFLFEYFSETQRNKGNFPGRFSGRQFSNSRSEMNVSTLELGDSALYLCASSYLSGQETQYFGPGTRLLVL.